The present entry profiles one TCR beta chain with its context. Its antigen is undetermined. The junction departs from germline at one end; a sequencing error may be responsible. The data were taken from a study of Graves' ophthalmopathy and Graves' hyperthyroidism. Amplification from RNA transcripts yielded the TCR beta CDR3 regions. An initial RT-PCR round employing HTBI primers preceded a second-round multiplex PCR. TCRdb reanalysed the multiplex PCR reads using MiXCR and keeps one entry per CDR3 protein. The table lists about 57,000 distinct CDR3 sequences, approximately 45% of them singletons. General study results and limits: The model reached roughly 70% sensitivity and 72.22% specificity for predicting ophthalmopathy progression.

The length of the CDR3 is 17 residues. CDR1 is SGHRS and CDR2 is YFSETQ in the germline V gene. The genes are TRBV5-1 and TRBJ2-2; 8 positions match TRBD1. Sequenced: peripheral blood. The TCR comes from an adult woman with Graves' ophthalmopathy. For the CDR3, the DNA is TGTGCCAGCAGCCCTCGACAGGGGCCCTTTATCACCGGGGAGCTGTTTTTT. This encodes CASSPRQGPFITGELFF.